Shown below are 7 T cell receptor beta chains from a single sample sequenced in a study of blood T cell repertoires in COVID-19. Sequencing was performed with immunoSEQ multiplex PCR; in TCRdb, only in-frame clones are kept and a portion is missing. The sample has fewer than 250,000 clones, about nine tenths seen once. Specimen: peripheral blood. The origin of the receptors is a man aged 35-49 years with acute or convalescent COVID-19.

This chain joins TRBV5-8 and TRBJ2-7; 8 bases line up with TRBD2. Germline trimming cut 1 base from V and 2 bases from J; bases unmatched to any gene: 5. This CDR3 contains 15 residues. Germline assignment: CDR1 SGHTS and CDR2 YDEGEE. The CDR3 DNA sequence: TGTGCCAGCAGCTTGTCGGGAGGGCGCACCTACGAGCAGTACTTC. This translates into CASSLSGGRTYEQYF.

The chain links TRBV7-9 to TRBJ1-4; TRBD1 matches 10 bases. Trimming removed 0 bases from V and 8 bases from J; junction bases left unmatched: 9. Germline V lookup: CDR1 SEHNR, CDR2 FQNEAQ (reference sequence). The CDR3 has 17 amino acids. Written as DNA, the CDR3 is TGTGCCAGCAGCTTAGCCTCCTGGGACAGGGGTTACGAAAAACTGTTTTTT. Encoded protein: CASSLASWDRGYEKLFF.

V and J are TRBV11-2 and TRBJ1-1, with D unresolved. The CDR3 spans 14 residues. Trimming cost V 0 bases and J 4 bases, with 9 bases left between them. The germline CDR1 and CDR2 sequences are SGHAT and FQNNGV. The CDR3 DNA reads TGTGCCAGCAGCTTAGATTTGTGGGCCACTGAAGCTTTCTTT. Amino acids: CASSLDLWATEAFF.

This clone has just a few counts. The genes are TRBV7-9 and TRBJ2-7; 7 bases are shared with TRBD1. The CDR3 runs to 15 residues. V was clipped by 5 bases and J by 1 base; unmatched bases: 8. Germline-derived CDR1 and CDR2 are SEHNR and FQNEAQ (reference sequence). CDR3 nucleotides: TGTGCCAGCAGCCCCCGACAGGGTGTTTCCTACGAGCAGTACTTC. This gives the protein CASSPRQGVSYEQYF.

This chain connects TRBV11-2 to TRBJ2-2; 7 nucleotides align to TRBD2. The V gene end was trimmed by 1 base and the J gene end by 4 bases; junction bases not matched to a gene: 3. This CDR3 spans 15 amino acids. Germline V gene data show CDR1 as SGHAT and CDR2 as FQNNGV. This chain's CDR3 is CASSLAWGGTGELFF. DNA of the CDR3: TGTGCCAGCAGCTTAGCTTGGGGGGGCACCGGGGAGCTGTTTTTT.

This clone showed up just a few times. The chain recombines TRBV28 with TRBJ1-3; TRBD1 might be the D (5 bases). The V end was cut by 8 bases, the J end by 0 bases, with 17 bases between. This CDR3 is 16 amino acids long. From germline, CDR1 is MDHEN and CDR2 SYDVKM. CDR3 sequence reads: CASALVGGGSGNTIYF. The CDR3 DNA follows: TGTGCCAGCGCCCTAGTTGGGGGGGGCTCTGGAAACACCATATATTTT. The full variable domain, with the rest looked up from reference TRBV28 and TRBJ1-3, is DVKVTQSSRYLVKRTGEKVFLECVQDMDHENMFWYRQDPGLGLRLIYFSYDVKMKEKGDIPEGYSVSREKKERFSLILESASTNQTSMYLCASALVGGGSGNTIYFGEGSWLTVV.

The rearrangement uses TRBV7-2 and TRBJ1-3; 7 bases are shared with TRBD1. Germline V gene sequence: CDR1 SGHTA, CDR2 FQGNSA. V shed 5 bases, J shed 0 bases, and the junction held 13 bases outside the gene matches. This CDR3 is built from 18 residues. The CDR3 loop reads CASSLRQGSYYSGNTIYF. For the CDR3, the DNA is TGTGCCAGCAGCCTCCGACAGGGTTCCTATTACTCTGGAAACACCATATATTTT.